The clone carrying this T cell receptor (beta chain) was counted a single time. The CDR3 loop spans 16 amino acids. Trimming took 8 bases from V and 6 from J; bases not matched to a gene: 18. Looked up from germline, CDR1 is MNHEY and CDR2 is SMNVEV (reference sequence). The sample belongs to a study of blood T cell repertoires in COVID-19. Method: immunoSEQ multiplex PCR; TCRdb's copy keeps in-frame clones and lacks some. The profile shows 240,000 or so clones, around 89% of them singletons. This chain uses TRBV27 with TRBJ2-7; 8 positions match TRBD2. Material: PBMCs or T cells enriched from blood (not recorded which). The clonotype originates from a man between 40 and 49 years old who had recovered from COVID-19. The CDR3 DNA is TGTGCCAGCCCACGCGGGGGGCCTCCCTTTGTCTGCGAGCAGTACTTC. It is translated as CASPRGGPPFVCEQYF.